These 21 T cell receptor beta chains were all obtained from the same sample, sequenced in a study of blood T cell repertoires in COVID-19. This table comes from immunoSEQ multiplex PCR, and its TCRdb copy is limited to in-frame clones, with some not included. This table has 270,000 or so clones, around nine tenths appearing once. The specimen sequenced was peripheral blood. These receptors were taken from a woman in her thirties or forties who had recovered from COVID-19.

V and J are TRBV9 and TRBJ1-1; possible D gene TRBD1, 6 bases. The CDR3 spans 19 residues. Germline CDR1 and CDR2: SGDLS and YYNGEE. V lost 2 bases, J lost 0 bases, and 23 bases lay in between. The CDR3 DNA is TGTGCCAGCAGCGTGGCCGACCCGGACAGCTCGTATATGAACACTGAAGCTTTCTTT. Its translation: CASSVADPDSSYMNTEAFF.

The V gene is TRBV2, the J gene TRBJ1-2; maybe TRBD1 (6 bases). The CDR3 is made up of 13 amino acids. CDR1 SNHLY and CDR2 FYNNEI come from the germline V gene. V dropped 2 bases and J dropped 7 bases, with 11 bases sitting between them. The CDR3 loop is CASSEMGAVGYTF. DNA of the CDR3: TGTGCCAGCAGTGAAATGGGGGCGGTTGGCTACACCTTC.

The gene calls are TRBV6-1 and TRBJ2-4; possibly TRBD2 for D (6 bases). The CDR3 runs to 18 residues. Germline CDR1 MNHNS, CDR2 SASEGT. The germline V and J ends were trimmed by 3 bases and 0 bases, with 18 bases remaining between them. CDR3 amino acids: CASSDRAGNWLAKNIQYF. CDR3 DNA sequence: TGTGCCAGCAGTGACAGGGCGGGAAACTGGCTAGCCAAAAACATTCAGTACTTC.

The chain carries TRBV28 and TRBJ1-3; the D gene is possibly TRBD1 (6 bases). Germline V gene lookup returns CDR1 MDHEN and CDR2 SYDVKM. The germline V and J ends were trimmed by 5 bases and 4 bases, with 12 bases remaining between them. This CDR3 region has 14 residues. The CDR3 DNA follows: TGTGCCAGCAGTCTACAGGGTTTCGGAAACACCATATATTTT. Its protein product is CASSLQGFGNTIYF.

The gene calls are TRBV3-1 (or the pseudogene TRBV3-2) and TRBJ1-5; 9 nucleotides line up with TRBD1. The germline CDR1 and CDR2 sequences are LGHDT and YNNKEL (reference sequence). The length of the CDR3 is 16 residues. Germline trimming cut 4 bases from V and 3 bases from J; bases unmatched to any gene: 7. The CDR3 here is CASSPGQGSLNQPQHF. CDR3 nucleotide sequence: TGTGCCAGCAGCCCGGGACAGGGATCCCTCAATCAGCCCCAGCATTTT.

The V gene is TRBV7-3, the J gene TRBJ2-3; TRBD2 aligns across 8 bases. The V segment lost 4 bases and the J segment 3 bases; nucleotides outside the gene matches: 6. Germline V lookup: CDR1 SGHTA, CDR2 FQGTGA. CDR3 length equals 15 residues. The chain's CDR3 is CASSSSGGPTDTQYF. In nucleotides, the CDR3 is TGTGCCAGCAGCTCCTCGGGAGGGCCGACAGATACGCAGTATTTT.

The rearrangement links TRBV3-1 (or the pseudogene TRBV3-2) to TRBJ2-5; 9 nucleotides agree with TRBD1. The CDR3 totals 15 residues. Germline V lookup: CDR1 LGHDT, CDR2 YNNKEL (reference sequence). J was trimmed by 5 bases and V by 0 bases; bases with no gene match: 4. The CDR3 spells CASSQETGGGETQYF. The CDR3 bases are TGTGCCAGCAGCCAAGAGACAGGGGGTGGGGAGACCCAGTACTTC.

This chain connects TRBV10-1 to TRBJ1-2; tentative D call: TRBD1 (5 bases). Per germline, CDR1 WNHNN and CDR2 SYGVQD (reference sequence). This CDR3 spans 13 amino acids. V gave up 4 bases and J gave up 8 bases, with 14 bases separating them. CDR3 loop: CASSARRGGGYTF. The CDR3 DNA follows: TGCGCCAGCAGTGCCCGTAGGGGAGGCGGCTACACCTTC.

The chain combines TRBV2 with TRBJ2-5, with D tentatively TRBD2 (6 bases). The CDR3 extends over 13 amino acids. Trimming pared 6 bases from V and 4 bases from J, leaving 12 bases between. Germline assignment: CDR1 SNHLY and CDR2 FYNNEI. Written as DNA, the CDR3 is TGTGCCAGCAGCGCCCAGGGAGGAGAGACCCAGTACTTC. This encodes CASSAQGGETQYF.

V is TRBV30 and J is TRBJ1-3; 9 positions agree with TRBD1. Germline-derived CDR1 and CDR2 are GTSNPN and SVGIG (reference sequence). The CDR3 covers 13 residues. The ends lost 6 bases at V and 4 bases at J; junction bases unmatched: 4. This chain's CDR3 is CACDRGIGNTIYF. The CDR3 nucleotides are TGTGCCTGCGACAGGGGGATAGGAAACACCATATATTTT.

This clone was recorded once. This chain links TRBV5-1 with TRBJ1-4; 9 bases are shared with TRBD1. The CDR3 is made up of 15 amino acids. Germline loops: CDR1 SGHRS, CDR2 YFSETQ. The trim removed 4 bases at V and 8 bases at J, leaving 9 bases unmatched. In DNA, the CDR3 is TGCGCCAGCAGCATGGAGGGGACAGGGCCCGAAAAACTGTTTTTT. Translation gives CASSMEGTGPEKLFF.

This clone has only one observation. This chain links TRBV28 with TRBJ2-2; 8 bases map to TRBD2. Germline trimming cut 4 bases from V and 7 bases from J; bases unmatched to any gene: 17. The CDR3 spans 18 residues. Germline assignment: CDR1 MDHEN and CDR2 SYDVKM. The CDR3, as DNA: TGTGCCAGCAGTTCCCCCGGGGGACTAGGGCGTATCGTCGGGGAGCTGTTTTTT. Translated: CASSSPGGLGRIVGELFF. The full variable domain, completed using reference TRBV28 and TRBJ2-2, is DVKVTQSSRYLVKRTGEKVFLECVQDMDHENMFWYRQDPGLGLRLIYFSYDVKMKEKGDIPEGYSVSREKKERFSLILESASTNQTSMYLCASSSPGGLGRIVGELFFGEGSRLTVL.

Here the CDR3 reads CAWSPGNIQYF. As DNA, the CDR3 is TGTGCCTGGAGTCCGGGAAACATTCAGTACTTC. The chain couples TRBV30 to TRBJ2-4; D not certain. V lost 2 bases and J 6 bases, leaving 5 bases between the germline ends. The germline V gene encodes CDR1 GTSNPN and CDR2 SVGIG (reference sequence). The CDR3 has 11 amino acids.

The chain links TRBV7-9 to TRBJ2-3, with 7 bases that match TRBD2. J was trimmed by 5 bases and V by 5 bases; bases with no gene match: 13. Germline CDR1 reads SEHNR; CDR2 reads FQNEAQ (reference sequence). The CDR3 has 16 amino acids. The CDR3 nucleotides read TGTGCCAGCAGCCCCCGGCTAGCGGAGTCGGGAGATACGCAGTATTTT. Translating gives CASSPRLAESGDTQYF.

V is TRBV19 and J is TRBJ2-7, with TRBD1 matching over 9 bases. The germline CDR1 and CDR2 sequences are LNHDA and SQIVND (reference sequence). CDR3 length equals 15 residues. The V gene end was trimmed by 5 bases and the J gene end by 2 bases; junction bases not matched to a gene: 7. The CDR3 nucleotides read TGTGCCAGTAGTTCGTCGGACAGGGGACCCTACGAGCAGTACTTC. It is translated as CASSSSDRGPYEQYF. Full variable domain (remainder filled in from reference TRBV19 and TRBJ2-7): DGGITQSPKYLFRKEGQNVTLSCEQNLNHDAMYWYRQDPGQGLRLIYYSQIVNDFQKGDIAEGYSVSREKKESFPLTVTSAQKNPTAFYLCASSSSDRGPYEQYFGPGTRLTVT.

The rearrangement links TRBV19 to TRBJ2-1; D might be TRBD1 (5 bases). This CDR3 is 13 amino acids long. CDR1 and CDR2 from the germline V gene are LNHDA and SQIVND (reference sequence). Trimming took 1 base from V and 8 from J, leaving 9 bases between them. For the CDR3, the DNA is TGTGCCAGTAGTATAGTGCAGGGCGATGAGCAGTTCTTC. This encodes CASSIVQGDEQFF.

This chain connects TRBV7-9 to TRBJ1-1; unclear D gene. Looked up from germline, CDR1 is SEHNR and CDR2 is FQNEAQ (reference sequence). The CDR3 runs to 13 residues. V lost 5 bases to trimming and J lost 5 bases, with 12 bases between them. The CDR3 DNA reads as TGTGCCAGCAGCCCAGCCCCGGGTACTGAAGCTTTCTTT. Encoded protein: CASSPAPGTEAFF.

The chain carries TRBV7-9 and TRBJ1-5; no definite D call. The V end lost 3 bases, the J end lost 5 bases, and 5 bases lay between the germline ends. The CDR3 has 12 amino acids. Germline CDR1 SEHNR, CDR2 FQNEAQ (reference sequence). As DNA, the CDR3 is TGTGCCAGCAGCTTTTCGGATCAGCCCCAGCATTTT. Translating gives CASSFSDQPQHF.

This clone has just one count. CDR3 DNA sequence: TGTGCCAGCAGCCAAGACCCCTTACAGGGGGGGAGACTAGCCGACTCCTACGAGCAGTACTTC. Its translation: CASSQDPLQGGRLADSYEQYF. V usage is TRBV3-1 (or the pseudogene TRBV3-2) and J usage is TRBJ2-7; D is possibly TRBD1 (8 bases). Trimming took off 0 bases at V and 0 bases at J, with 27 bases between the two ends. Germline CDR1 reads LGHDT; CDR2 reads YNNKEL (reference sequence). The CDR3 covers 21 residues.

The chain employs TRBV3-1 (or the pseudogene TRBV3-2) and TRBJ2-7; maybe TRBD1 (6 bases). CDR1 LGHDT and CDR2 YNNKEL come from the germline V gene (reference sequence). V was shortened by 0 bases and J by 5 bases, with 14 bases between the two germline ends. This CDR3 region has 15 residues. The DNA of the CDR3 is TGTGCCAGCAGCCAAGAGGGTAGCAGGGGCAACGAGCAGTACTTC. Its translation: CASSQEGSRGNEQYF.

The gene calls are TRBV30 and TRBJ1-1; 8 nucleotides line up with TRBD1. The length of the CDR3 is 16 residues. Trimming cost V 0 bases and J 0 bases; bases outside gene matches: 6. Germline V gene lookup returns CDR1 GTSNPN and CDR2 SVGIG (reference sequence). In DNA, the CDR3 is TGTGCCTGGAGTGTGTTAGGCAGGGGGCTGAACACTGAAGCTTTCTTT. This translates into CAWSVLGRGLNTEAFF. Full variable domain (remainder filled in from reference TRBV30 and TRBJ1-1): SQTIHQWPATLVQPVGSPLSLECTVEGTSNPNLYWYRQAAGRGLQLLFYSVGIGQISSEVPQNLSASRPQDRQFILSSKKLLLSDSGFYLCAWSVLGRGLNTEAFFGQGTRLTVV.